A single sample gave rise to the 8 T cell receptor beta chains below, sequenced in a study of cytomegalovirus exposure and HLA in healthy donors. 60 Vbeta and 13 Jbeta primers were used in PCR. Repertoires were generated with immunoSEQ multiplex PCR, while TCRdb's copy carries only in-frame clones and drops some. The sample consists of approximately 150,000 clones, roughly 9.4% of them appearing once. Sample: PBMCs. The receptor source for this set is a male donor in good health and CMV-seronegative.

CDR3 region: CASSLGAGVNNEQFF. The CDR3 DNA is TGTGCCAGCAGCTTGGGTGCGGGAGTGAACAATGAGCAGTTCTTC. The V and J genes are TRBV7-2 and TRBJ2-1, with 7 bases matching TRBD2. V gave up 3 bases and J gave up 5 bases; unmatched junction bases: 7. Germline loops: CDR1 SGHTA, CDR2 FQGNSA. The CDR3 extends over 15 amino acids.

The V and J genes are TRBV4-3 and TRBJ2-1; D perhaps matches TRBD1 (6 bases). Germline CDR1 reads LGHNA; CDR2 reads YSLEER. V dropped 0 bases and J dropped 3 bases, with 9 bases sitting between them. The CDR3 sequence is 15 residues long. Here the CDR3 DNA reads TGCGCCAGCAGCCAAGACCGGACAGACTACAATGAGCAGTTCTTC. This gives the protein CASSQDRTDYNEQFF.

V and J are TRBV7-2 and TRBJ1-2; a weak D match, TRBD1 (6 bases). The CDR3 spans 15 residues. The ends were cut back, 1 base at V and 5 bases at J, with 14 bases in the middle. The germline V gene encodes CDR1 SGHTA and CDR2 FQGNSA. The CDR3 sequence is CASSLGSWTEYGYTF. CDR3 DNA sequence: TGTGCCAGCAGCTTAGGCTCCTGGACAGAGTATGGCTACACCTTC.

This clone was recorded a few times. The chain is built from TRBV5-1 and TRBJ2-7, with a weak D call TRBD2 (6 bases). This CDR3 contains 14 residues. In germline, CDR1 is SGHRS, CDR2 YFSETQ. Between the trimmed V and J ends, which lost 2 bases and 0 bases, there was a span of 9 bases. The CDR3 protein is CASSLTGDSYEQYF. CDR3 DNA: TGCGCCAGCAGCTTAACGGGGGACTCCTACGAGCAGTACTTC.

This clone was counted only a few times. Since no conserved phenylalanine or tryptophan closes the CDR3, a read error is the likely cause. The DNA is omitted, as the CDR3 cannot be located on it reliably, and the CDR3 follows TCRdb's listing. The chain recombines TRBV30 with TRBJ1-2. The CDR3 is 12 amino acids long, termini counted. CDR1 and CDR2 from the germline V gene are GTSNPN and SVGIG (reference sequence). The CDR3: CAWMPRERLGAP.

J is TRBJ2-1 and V is TRBV19; TRBD2 matches 12 bases. The junction had 20 bases not matched to a gene; V was cut back by 5 bases and J by 3 bases. Germline V gives CDR1 LNHDA, CDR2 SQIVND (reference sequence). The CDR3 spans 21 residues. The CDR3 DNA is TGTGCCAGTAGTGGCCCCGACACGCGCGGGGCTAGCGGGAGGGTCTACAATGAGCAGTTCTTC. It specifies CASSGPDTRGASGRVYNEQFF.

There are a few counts of this clone. The chain is built from TRBV6-1 and TRBJ1-5; D might be TRBD1 (5 bases). The CDR3 contains 14 residues. Trimming left V 10 bases short and J 5 bases short, with 18 bases between. CDR1 is MNHNS and CDR2 is SASEGT in the germline V gene. CDR3 residues: CATDSDGGDQPQHF. CDR3 coding DNA: TGTGCCACCGATAGCGACGGGGGGGATCAGCCCCAGCATTTT.

This clone was counted between two and nine times. The chain has TRBV4-2 and TRBJ2-3, with no clear D. Germline CDR1 and CDR2: LGHNA and YNFKEQ. The CDR3 loop spans 16 amino acids. Trimming took 3 bases from V and 3 from J, leaving 16 bases between them. CDR3 sequence: CASSQASLSVTDTQYF. The CDR3 DNA reads TGTGCCAGCAGCCAGGCTAGTCTCTCCGTAACAGATACGCAGTATTTT.